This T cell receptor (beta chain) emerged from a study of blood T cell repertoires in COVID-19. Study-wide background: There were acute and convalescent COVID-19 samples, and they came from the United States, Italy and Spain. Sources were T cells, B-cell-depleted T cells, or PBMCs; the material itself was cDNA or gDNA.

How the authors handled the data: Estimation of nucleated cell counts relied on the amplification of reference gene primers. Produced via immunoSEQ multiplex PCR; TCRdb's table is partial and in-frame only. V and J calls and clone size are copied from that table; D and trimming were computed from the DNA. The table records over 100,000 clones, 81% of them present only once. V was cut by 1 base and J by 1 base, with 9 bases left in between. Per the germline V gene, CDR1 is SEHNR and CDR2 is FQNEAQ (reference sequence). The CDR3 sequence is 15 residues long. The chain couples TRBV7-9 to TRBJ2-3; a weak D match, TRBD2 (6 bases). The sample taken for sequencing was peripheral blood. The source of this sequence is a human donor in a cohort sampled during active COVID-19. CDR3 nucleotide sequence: TGTGCCAGCAGCTTAGGGGGCGGGGGCACAGATACGCAGTATTTT. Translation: CASSLGGGGTDTQYF. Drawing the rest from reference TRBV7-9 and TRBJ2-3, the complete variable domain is DTGVSQNPRHKITKRGQNVTFRCDPISEHNRLYWYRQTLGQGPEFLTYFQNEAQLEKSRLLSDRFSAERPKGSFSTLEIQRTEQGDSAMYLCASSLGGGGTDTQYFGPGTRLTVL.